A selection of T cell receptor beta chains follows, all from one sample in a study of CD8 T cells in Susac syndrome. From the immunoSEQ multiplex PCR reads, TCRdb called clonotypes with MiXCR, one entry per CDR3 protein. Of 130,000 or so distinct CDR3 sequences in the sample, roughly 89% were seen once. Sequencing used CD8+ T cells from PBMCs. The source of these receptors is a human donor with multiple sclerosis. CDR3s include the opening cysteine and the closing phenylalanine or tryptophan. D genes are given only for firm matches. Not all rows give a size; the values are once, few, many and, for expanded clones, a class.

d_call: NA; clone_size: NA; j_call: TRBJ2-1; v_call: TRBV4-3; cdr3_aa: CASSQEETLYNEQFF; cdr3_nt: TGCGCCAGCAGCCAAGAGGAAACCCTCTACAATGAGCAGTTCTTC
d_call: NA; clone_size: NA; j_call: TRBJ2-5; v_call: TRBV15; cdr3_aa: CATSRRAAQETQYF; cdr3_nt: TGTGCCACCAGCAGAAGGGCAGCACAAGAGACCCAGTACTTC
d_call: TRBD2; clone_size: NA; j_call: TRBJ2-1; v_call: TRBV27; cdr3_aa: CASSLAGNNEQFF; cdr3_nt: TGTGCCAGCTCCCTAGCGGGGAACAATGAGCAGTTCTTC
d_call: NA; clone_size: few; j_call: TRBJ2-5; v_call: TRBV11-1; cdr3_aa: CASSPSLGIGETQYF; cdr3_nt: TGTGCCAGCAGCCCCTCCCTAGGGATCGGGGAGACCCAGTACTTC
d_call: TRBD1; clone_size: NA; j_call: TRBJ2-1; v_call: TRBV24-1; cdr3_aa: CATRDTPGQGGSDEQFF; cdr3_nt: TGTGCCACCAGAGACACACCGGGACAGGGCGGGTCGGATGAGCAGTTCTTC
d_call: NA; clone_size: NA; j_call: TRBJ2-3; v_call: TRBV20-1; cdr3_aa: CSASIAGSTDTQYF; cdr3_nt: TGCAGTGCTAGTATCGCGGGAAGCACAGATACGCAGTATTTT
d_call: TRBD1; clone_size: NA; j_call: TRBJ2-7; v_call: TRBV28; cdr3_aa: CASATRDRGYEQYF; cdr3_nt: TGTGCCAGCGCTACTCGGGACAGGGGCTACGAGCAGTACTTC
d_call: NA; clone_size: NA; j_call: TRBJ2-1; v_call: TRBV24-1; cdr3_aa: CATSDRTGGNEQFF; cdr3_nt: TGTGCCACCAGTGACCGGACTGGGGGGAATGAGCAGTTCTTC
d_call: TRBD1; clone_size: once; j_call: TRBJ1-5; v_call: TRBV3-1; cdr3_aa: CASGEGAGQPQHF; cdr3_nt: TGTGCCAGCGGGGAGGGGGCAGGTCAGCCCCAGCATTTT
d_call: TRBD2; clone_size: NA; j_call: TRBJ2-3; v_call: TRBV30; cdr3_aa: CAWDLSGGTDTQYF; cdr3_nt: TGTGCCTGGGATCTTAGCGGGGGCACAGATACGCAGTATTTT
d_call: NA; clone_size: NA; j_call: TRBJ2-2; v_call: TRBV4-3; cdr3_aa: CASSQVLIWGWRDTGELFF; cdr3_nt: TGCGCCAGCAGCCAAGTCCTAATCTGGGGGTGGCGGGACACCGGGGAGCTGTTTTTT
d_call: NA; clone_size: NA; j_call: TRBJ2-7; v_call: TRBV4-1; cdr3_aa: CASSQTLDSALYEQYF; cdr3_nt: TGCGCCAGCAGCCAAACATTGGACTCCGCACTCTACGAGCAGTACTTC
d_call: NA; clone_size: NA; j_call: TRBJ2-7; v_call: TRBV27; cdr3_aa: CASSSQGQVGEQYF; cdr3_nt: TGTGCCAGCAGTTCTCAGGGCCAGGTGGGGGAGCAGTACTTC
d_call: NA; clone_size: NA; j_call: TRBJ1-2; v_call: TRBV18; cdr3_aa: CASSLDKTSFYGYTF; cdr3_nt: TGTGCCAGCTCACTAGACAAGACTTCTTTCTATGGCTACACCTTC
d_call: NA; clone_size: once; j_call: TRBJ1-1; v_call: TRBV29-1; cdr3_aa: CSAGTVTEAFF; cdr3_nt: TGCAGCGCCGGGACGGTCACGGAGGCTTTCTTT
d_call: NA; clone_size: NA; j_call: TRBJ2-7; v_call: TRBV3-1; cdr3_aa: CASSQDPELDEQYF; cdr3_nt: TGTGCCAGCAGCCAAGATCCGGAGTTGGACGAGCAGTACTTC
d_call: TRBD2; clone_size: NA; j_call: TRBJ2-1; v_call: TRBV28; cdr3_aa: CASRLAVNEQFF; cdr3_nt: TGTGCCAGCAGACTAGCGGTGAATGAGCAGTTCTTC
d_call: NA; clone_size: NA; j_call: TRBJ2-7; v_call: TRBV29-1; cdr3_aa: CSVEDGQKSSYEQYF; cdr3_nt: TGCAGCGTTGAAGACGGACAGAAGAGCTCCTACGAGCAGTACTTC
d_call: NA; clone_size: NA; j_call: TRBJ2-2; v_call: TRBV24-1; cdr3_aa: CATSESATSRATGELFF; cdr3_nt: TGTGCCACCAGTGAGTCCGCTACTAGTCGGGCCACCGGGGAGCTGTTTTTT
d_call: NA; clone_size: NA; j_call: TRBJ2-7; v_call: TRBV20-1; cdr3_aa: CSGATVNSYEQYF; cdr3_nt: TGCAGTGGGGCCACCGTCAACTCCTACGAGCAGTACTTC
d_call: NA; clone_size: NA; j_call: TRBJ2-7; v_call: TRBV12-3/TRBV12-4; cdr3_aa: CASSSDLGVHEQYF; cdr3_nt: TGTGCCAGCAGTTCCGACTTGGGGGTCCACGAGCAGTACTTC
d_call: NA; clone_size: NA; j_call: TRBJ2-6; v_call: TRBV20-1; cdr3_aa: CSATRVDSNVLTF; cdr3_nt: TGCAGTGCTACCCGTGTTGATTCCAACGTCCTGACTTTC
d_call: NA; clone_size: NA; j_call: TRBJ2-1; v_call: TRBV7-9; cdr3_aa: CASSSGPGTTRNDEQFF; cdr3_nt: TGTGCCAGCAGCTCTGGACCGGGAACCACTCGTAACGATGAGCAGTTCTTC
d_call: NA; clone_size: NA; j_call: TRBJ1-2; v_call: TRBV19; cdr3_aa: CASSIEAHKNLYGYTF; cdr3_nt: TGTGCCAGTAGTATAGAAGCTCACAAAAACCTCTATGGCTACACCTTC
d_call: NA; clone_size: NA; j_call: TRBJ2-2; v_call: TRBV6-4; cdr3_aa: CASSDVGDTGELFF; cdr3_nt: TGTGCCAGCAGTGACGTGGGGGACACCGGGGAGCTGTTTTTT
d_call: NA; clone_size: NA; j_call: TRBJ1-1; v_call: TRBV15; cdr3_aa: CATSKIPTDLPLAFF; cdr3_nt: TGTGCCACCAGCAAAATCCCGACAGACCTCCCCTTAGCTTTCTTT
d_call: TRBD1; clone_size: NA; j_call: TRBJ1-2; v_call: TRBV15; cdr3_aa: CATSRVGGTGIYGYTF; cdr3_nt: TGTGCCACCAGCAGAGTCGGCGGGACAGGGATCTATGGCTACACCTTC
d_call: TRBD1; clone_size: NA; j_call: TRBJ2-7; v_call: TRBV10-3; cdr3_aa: CAISGDSYEQYF; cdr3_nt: TGTGCCATCAGTGGGGACAGCTACGAGCAGTACTTC
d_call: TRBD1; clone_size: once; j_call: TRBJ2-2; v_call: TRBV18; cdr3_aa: CASSPSLTGANTGELFF; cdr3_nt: TGTGCCAGCTCACCATCTCTAACAGGGGCGAACACCGGGGAGCTGTTTTTT
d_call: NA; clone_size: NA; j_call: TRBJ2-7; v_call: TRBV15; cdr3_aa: CATSSDGGYEQYF; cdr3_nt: TGTGCCACCAGCTCGGATGGGGGCTACGAGCAGTACTTC
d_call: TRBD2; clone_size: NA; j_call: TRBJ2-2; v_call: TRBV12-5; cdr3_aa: CASGLTHLAGVTGELFF; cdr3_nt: TGTGCTAGTGGTTTGACACATCTAGCGGGAGTTACCGGGGAGCTGTTTTTT
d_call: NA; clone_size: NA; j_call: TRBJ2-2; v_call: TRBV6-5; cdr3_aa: CASSYSRNTGELFF; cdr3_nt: TGTGCCAGCAGTTACTCCCGTAACACCGGGGAGCTGTTTTTT
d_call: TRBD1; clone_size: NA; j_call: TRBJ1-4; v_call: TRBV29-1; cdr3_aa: CSVLKTGDREKLFF; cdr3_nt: TGCAGCGTCTTAAAGACAGGGGATCGGGAAAAACTGTTTTTT
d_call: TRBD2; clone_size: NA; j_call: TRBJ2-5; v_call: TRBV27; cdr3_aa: CASSRLAGLQETQYF; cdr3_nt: TGTGCCAGCAGCCGACTAGCGGGCCTCCAAGAGACCCAGTACTTC
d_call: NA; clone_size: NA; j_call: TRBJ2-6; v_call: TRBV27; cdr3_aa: CASMPVQAGGANVLTF; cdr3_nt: TGTGCCAGCATGCCGGTCCAGGCTGGTGGGGCCAACGTCCTGACTTTC
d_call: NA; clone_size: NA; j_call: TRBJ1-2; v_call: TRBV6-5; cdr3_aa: CASSYLTGVADGYTF; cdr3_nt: TGTGCCAGCAGTTACTTAACAGGAGTGGCGGATGGCTACACCTTC
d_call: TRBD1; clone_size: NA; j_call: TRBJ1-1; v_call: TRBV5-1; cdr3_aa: CASGTTGAEAFF; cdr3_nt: TGCGCCAGCGGCACGACAGGGGCAGAAGCTTTCTTT
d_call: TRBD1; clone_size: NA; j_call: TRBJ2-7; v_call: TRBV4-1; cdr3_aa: CASSQAGQAYEQYF; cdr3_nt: TGCGCCAGCAGCCAAGCGGGACAGGCCTACGAGCAGTACTTC
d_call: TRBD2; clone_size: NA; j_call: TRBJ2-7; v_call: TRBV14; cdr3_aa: CASSHELAAYEQYF; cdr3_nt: TGTGCCAGCAGCCACGAGCTAGCGGCCTACGAGCAGTACTTC
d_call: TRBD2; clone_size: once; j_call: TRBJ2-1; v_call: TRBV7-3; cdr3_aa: CASSPGLAGASEQFF; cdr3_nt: TGTGCCAGCAGCCCGGGACTAGCGGGAGCTAGTGAGCAGTTCTTC
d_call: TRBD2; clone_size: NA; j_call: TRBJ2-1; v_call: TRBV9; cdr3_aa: CASSVVEAGYNEQFF; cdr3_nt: TGTGCCAGCAGCGTAGTTGAAGCGGGGTACAATGAGCAGTTCTTC
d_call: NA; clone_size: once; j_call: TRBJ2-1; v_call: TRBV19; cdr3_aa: CASSIGGDNEQFF; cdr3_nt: TGTGCCAGTAGTATAGGAGGGGACAATGAGCAGTTCTTC
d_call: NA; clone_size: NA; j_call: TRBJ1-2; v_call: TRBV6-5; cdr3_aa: CASSYRNYGYTF; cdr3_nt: TGTGCCAGCAGTTACAGGAACTATGGCTACACCTTC
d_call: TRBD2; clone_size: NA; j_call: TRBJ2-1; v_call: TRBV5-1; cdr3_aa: CASSLTLLAGWYNEQFF; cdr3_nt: TGCGCCAGCAGCTTAACATTACTAGCGGGATGGTACAATGAGCAGTTCTTC
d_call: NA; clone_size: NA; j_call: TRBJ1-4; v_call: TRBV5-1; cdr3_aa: CASSLFSTTNEKLFF; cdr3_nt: TGCGCCAGCAGCCTGTTCTCCACAACTAATGAAAAACTGTTTTTT
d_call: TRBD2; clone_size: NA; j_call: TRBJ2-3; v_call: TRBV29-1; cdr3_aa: CSVALAGRGTDTQYF; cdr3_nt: TGCAGCGTTGCTTTAGCCGGGAGGGGCACAGATACGCAGTATTTT
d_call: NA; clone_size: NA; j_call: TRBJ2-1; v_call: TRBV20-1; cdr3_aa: CSARDLELAHYNEQFF; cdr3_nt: TGCAGTGCTAGAGATCTGGAGCTAGCGCATTACAATGAGCAGTTCTTC
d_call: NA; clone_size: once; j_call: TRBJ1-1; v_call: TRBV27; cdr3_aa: CASSLLGQPEAFF; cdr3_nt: TGTGCCAGCAGTTTGCTCGGACAGCCGGAAGCTTTCTTT
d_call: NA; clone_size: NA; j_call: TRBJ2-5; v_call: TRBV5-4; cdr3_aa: CACSMKGSMAETQYF; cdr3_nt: TGTGCCTGCAGCATGAAAGGGAGTATGGCTGAGACCCAGTACTTC
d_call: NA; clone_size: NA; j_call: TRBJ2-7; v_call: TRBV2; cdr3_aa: CASGRLLAYEQYF; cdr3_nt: TGTGCCAGCGGTAGGCTACTTGCCTACGAGCAGTACTTC